Listed here are 29 T cell receptor beta chains from one sample, sequenced in a study of OX40 agonist ivuxolimab in advanced cancers. Here immunoSEQ multiplex PCR was the method, and the copy in TCRdb shows in-frame clones only, minus some. The table shows more than 30,000 clones, with about 88% occurring only once. The sample here was CD4+ or CD8+ T cells sorted from blood, taken in a trial of the OX40 agonist ivuxolimab. These receptor sequences come from an adult with an advanced solid tumor such as melanoma, head and neck, liver or kidney cancer.

The genes are TRBV25-1 and TRBJ2-7, with TRBD1 matching 10 bases. V trimming: 6 bases; J trimming: 3 bases; junction bases outside the gene matches: 5. The CDR3 is 14 amino acids. The V gene's germline CDR1 is MGHDK and CDR2 SYGVNS. Written as DNA, the CDR3 is TGTGCCAGCAGCAAGACAGGGGGCTTCTACGAGCAGTACTTC. Encoded protein: CASSKTGGFYEQYF.

The rearrangement uses TRBV5-1 and TRBJ2-7, with D uncertain. The CDR3 is 15 residues long. V was cut by 1 base and J by 0 bases, with 11 bases left in between. The germline CDR1 and CDR2 sequences are SGHRS and YFSETQ. In DNA, the CDR3 is TGCGCCAGCAGCTTGAGTGGAATAAGCTCCTACGAGCAGTACTTC. Encoded protein: CASSLSGISSYEQYF.

The chain recombines TRBV11-2 with TRBJ1-6; tentatively, D is TRBD1 (6 bases). The V and J ends lost 0 bases and 7 bases respectively, with 7 bases between them. This CDR3 spans 14 amino acids. Germline loops: CDR1 SGHAT, CDR2 FQNNGV. DNA for the CDR3: TGTGCCAGCAGCTTAGACCAGGGGAATTCACCCCTCCACTTT. Protein sequence: CASSLDQGNSPLHF.

The table lists this clone with a count of one. The chain employs TRBV2 and TRBJ2-3, with 12 positions matching TRBD2. In germline, CDR1 is SNHLY, CDR2 FYNNEI. The V and J ends lost 0 bases and 6 bases, in that order; junction bases with no gene match: 4. This CDR3 contains 16 residues. The CDR3 reads CASSEALAGGRDTQYF. The CDR3 DNA reads as TGTGCCAGCAGTGAAGCGCTAGCGGGGGGGCGGGATACGCAGTATTTT.

The rearrangement uses TRBV29-1 and TRBJ2-1, with 8 positions matching TRBD1. The V gene's germline CDR1 is SQVTM and CDR2 ANQGSEA. V trimming: 4 bases; J trimming: 7 bases; junction bases outside the gene matches: 6. The CDR3 length is 13 residues. CDR3 residues: CSVGAGGRNEQFF. CDR3 DNA: TGCAGCGTTGGGGCAGGGGGCCGTAATGAGCAGTTCTTC.

This clone has a handful of counts. The chain couples TRBV6-5 to TRBJ2-7; 9 bases align to TRBD1. CDR3 length: 15 residues. The V segment lost 5 bases and the J segment 6 bases; nucleotides outside the gene matches: 11. Looked up from germline, CDR1 is MNHEY and CDR2 is SVGAGI. CDR3 in amino acids: CASSAPGTGPAEQYF. As DNA, the CDR3 is TGTGCCAGCAGTGCCCCCGGGACAGGGCCAGCCGAGCAGTACTTC.

V is TRBV11-1 and J is TRBJ2-1; TRBD2 is a possible D gene (6 bases). This CDR3 spans 19 amino acids. CDR1 is SGHAT, CDR2 FQDESV, per germline (reference sequence). Trimming removed 2 bases at V and 0 bases at J, with 20 bases between. In DNA form, the CDR3 reads TGTGCCAGCAGCTTATCTTCCGGCGGGGTCTTAAGCTCCTACAATGAGCAGTTCTTC. Encoded protein: CASSLSSGGVLSSYNEQFF.

V usage is TRBV5-1 and J usage is TRBJ2-7; D is ambiguous. V shed 0 bases and J shed 3 bases, with 7 bases lying between them. This CDR3 comprises 13 residues. The germline CDR1 and CDR2 sequences are SGHRS and YFSETQ. CDR3 region: CASSLAADYEQYF. The CDR3 DNA is TGCGCCAGCAGCTTGGCGGCAGACTACGAGCAGTACTTC.

The chain employs TRBV5-1 and TRBJ2-1, with TRBD2 as a possible D gene (5 bases). The length of the CDR3 is 16 residues. Germline V gene data show CDR1 as SGHRS and CDR2 as YFSETQ. V shed 0 bases and J shed 5 bases, with 15 bases lying between them. Here the CDR3 reads CASSLDGWRINNEQFF. The CDR3 coding sequence is TGCGCCAGCAGCTTGGATGGATGGAGGATCAACAATGAGCAGTTCTTC. The full variable domain, with the rest looked up from reference TRBV5-1 and TRBJ2-1, is KAGVTQTPRYLIKTRGQQVTLSCSPISGHRSVSWYQQTPGQGLQFLFEYFSETQRNKGNFPGRFSGRQFSNSRSEMNVSTLELGDSALYLCASSLDGWRINNEQFFGPGTRLTVL.

V is TRBV11-1 and J is TRBJ2-2; the D gene is possibly TRBD1 (6 bases). The ends were cut back, 3 bases at V and 7 bases at J, with 15 bases in the middle. In germline, CDR1 is SGHAT, CDR2 FQDESV (reference sequence). This CDR3 comprises 15 residues. As DNA, the CDR3 is TGTGCCAGCAGCTTCCAGGGGTCTTATAGCGGGGAGCTGTTTTTT. Translating gives CASSFQGSYSGELFF.

This clone is judged medium-sized. This sequence joins TRBV6-5 and TRBJ1-5; 8 nucleotides align to TRBD1. Germline CDR1 MNHEY, CDR2 SVGAGI. The CDR3 sequence is 15 residues long. With V trimmed by 0 bases and J by 5 bases, 3 bases remained unmatched. CDR3 sequence: CASSYSSGGDQPQHF. In nucleotides, the CDR3 is TGTGCCAGCAGTTACTCGTCAGGGGGCGATCAGCCCCAGCATTTT.

The chain has TRBV7-8 and TRBJ1-5; D is uncertain. Germline CDR1 reads SGHVS; CDR2 reads FQNEAQ. The CDR3 runs to 15 residues. Trimming pared 0 bases from V and 2 bases from J, leaving 8 bases between. CDR3 sequence reads: CASSLATSGNQPQHF. CDR3 DNA: TGTGCCAGCAGCTTAGCAACCAGCGGCAATCAGCCCCAGCATTTT.

This clone has just one count. The V gene is TRBV4-2, the J gene TRBJ1-5; 7 positions agree with TRBD1. The junction had 14 bases not matched to a gene; V was cut back by 0 bases and J by 6 bases. This CDR3 has 18 residues. The germline V gene encodes CDR1 LGHNA and CDR2 YNFKEQ. CDR3 sequence reads: CASSQDATGWGLTQPQHF. CDR3 coding DNA: TGTGCCAGCAGCCAAGATGCGACAGGGTGGGGTCTCACTCAGCCCCAGCATTTT.

In this sample, this clone turned up a few times. This chain links TRBV5-6 with TRBJ1-2; TRBD1 is a possible D gene (6 bases). V lost 0 bases to trimming and J lost 4 bases, with 16 bases between them. The germline CDR1 and CDR2 sequences are SGHDT and YYEEEE. The CDR3 runs 16 residues. CDR3 in amino acids: CASSLGTGRVSYGYTF. The CDR3, as DNA: TGTGCCAGCAGCTTGGGAACAGGGAGAGTGAGCTATGGCTACACCTTC. The whole variable domain, filled in from reference TRBV5-6 and TRBJ1-2, reads DAGVTQSPTHLIKTRGQQVTLRCSPKSGHDTVSWYQQALGQGPQFIFQYYEEEERQRGNFPDRFSGHQFPNYSSELNVNALLLGDSALYLCASSLGTGRVSYGYTFGSGTRLTVV.

The J gene is TRBJ1-5, the V gene TRBV9, with 7 bases fitting TRBD1. The V and J ends lost 0 bases and 5 bases, in that order; junction bases with no gene match: 5. This CDR3 has 15 residues. Germline CDR1 and CDR2: SGDLS and YYNGEE. The chain's CDR3 is CASSVDGTGDQPQHF. CDR3 DNA: TGTGCCAGCAGCGTAGACGGAACAGGGGATCAGCCCCAGCATTTT.

Concerning this clone: One end of the junction does not line up with germline, which may come from a read error. The chain recombines TRBV11-3 with TRBJ2-7; D is ambiguous. Germline V gives CDR1 SGHNT, CDR2 YENEEA. The CDR3 spans 13 residues. For the CDR3, the DNA is TGTGCCAGCACCACCGGACGGGCCTACGTGCAGTACTTC. Its protein is CASTTGRAYVQYF.

CDR3 sequence (DNA): TGTGCCAGCAGCCAAGAGGAGGGCTATGGCTACACCTTC. Amino acids: CASSQEEGYGYTF. The chain combines TRBV4-2 with TRBJ1-2; no definite D call. Germline assignment: CDR1 LGHNA and CDR2 YNFKEQ. With 0 bases removed from V and 4 bases from J, the gap between germline ends came to 6 bases. The CDR3 totals 13 residues.

J is TRBJ2-5 and V is TRBV6-5; 8 positions match TRBD1. Trimming cost V 6 bases and J 6 bases; bases outside gene matches: 9. The germline V gene encodes CDR1 MNHEY and CDR2 SVGAGI. The CDR3 consists of 14 residues. CDR3: CASSRGQGAKTQYF. The CDR3 DNA is TGTGCCAGCAGCCGCGGACAGGGAGCAAAGACCCAGTACTTC.

This clone has just one count. The chain combines TRBV7-8 with TRBJ1-4; 9 nucleotides match TRBD1. From germline, CDR1 is SGHVS and CDR2 FQNEAQ. The CDR3 is 17 residues long. The V gene end was trimmed by 2 bases and the J gene end by 8 bases; junction bases not matched to a gene: 12. The DNA of the CDR3 is TGTGCCAGCAGCTTACTCCGGCCGGGACAGGGATCCGAAAAACTGTTTTTT. Protein product: CASSLLRPGQGSEKLFF.

This clone was recorded a few times. The rearrangement uses TRBV5-1 and TRBJ2-7; D is possibly TRBD2 (6 bases). CDR3 length: 14 amino acids. Germline lookup yields CDR1 SGHRS and CDR2 YFSETQ. V was pared by 0 bases and J by 2 bases, with 9 bases between. The CDR3 reads CASSLGPGAYEQYF. CDR3 DNA: TGCGCCAGCAGCTTGGGTCCGGGGGCCTACGAGCAGTACTTC.

This clone was detected once. This sequence joins TRBV6-6 and TRBJ1-1; TRBD1 matches 7 bases. Per germline, CDR1 MNHNY and CDR2 SVGAGI (reference sequence). The CDR3 runs to 16 residues. The ends lost 2 bases at V and 4 bases at J; junction bases unmatched: 10. CDR3 region: CASSYEVRGVGTEAFF. Here the CDR3 DNA reads TGTGCCAGCAGTTACGAGGTCAGGGGGGTGGGCACTGAAGCTTTCTTT.

Here the CDR3 DNA reads TGTGCCAGCAGCTCCGACCAGGGGAGGGGAAACACCATATATTTT. Translated: CASSSDQGRGNTIYF. The chain is built from TRBV7-2 and TRBJ1-3; the D gene is possibly TRBD1 (6 bases). Trimming removed 4 bases at V and 4 bases at J, with 14 bases between. There are 15 residues in the CDR3. Germline values: CDR1 SGHTA, CDR2 FQGNSA.

The chain recombines TRBV7-8 with TRBJ1-2; TRBD1 matches 7 bases. J gave up 8 bases and V 5 bases, and 17 bases lay outside the gene matches. The germline V gene has CDR1 SGHVS and CDR2 FQNEAQ. CDR3 length equals 16 residues. The CDR3 sequence is CASSPAGGDGFRGYTF. The CDR3 region has the DNA TGTGCCAGCAGCCCAGCAGGGGGAGATGGCTTTAGGGGCTACACCTTC.

This chain connects TRBV27 to TRBJ2-1; D not certain. Germline V CDR1 and CDR2: MNHEY, SMNVEV (reference sequence). The germline V and J ends were trimmed by 4 bases and 2 bases, with 9 bases remaining between them. The CDR3 covers 14 residues. This CDR3 reads CASSWPPAYNEQFF. CDR3 DNA sequence: TGTGCCAGCAGTTGGCCACCAGCCTACAATGAGCAGTTCTTC.

CDR3 sequence (DNA): TGTGCCAGCAGAATGGAAGAGACCCAGTACTTC. Translation: CASRMEETQYF. The chain carries TRBV25-1 and TRBJ2-5, with unresolved D. This CDR3 region has 11 residues. Trimming left V 6 bases short and J 3 bases short, with 5 bases between. Germline-derived CDR1 and CDR2 are MGHDK and SYGVNS.

V is TRBV6-1 and J is TRBJ1-6; no reliable D call. Germline V gives CDR1 MNHNS, CDR2 SASEGT. The CDR3 length is 15 residues. V was cut by 7 bases and J by 6 bases, with 16 bases left in between. The DNA for the CDR3 is TGTGCCAGCATTATTGAGCACAGTTTTAATTCACCCCTCCACTTT. Translation: CASIIEHSFNSPLHF.

The gene calls are TRBV19 and TRBJ2-7; TRBD2 might be the D (5 bases). The V gene's germline CDR1 is LNHDA and CDR2 SQIVND (reference sequence). The CDR3 contains 15 residues. Trimming shortened V by 3 bases and J by 7 bases, and 19 bases separated the two germline ends. The DNA of the CDR3 is TGTGCCAGTAGTATCGGCAGGCTATCCTCGGGGGAGCAGTACTTC. This translates into CASSIGRLSSGEQYF.

The V and J genes are TRBV6-1 and TRBJ2-7; D remains unclear. This CDR3 contains 17 residues. The ends were cut back, 0 bases at V and 5 bases at J, with 20 bases in the middle. CDR1 MNHNS and CDR2 SASEGT come from the germline V gene. CDR3 in amino acids: CASSEALLGRVRHEQYF. The CDR3 coding sequence is TGTGCCAGCAGTGAAGCCCTCCTTGGAAGGGTAAGGCACGAGCAGTACTTC.

The chain is built from TRBV2 and TRBJ1-2, with TRBD1 identical over 9 bases. The CDR3 is 13 residues long. J lost 7 bases, V lost 6 bases, and 6 bases had no gene match. Germline assignment: CDR1 SNHLY and CDR2 FYNNEI. The CDR3 nucleotides are TGTGCCAGCAGAGAACAGGGGGCCGGTGGCTACACCTTC. Protein sequence: CASREQGAGGYTF. Combining the CDR3 with reference TRBV2 and TRBJ1-2 gives the whole variable domain EPEVTQTPSHQVTQMGQEVILRCVPISNHLYFYWYRQILGQKVEFLVSFYNNEISEKSEIFDDQFSVERPDGSNFTLKIRSTKLEDSAMYFCASREQGAGGYTFGSGTRLTVV.